This T cell receptor (beta chain) was found in a study of cytomegalovirus exposure and HLA in healthy donors (dated by TCRdb to the late 2010s). Some background on the complete study: A later analysis indicated that the 120 or so validation repertoires were generated on the platform also employed for the roughly 730 repertoires of the first cohort. The study aimed to test whether cataloging public T cell receptors could reveal signatures of past pathogen exposure. Besides the first cohort of roughly 660 subjects, a separate validation cohort made up of roughly 130 different subjects was used. The study combined high-throughput TCR immunosequencing, statistical association of individual TCRs with disease status, and machine learning to predict cytomegalovirus infection status. The paper as a whole reports these results and caveats: A later analysis lacked HLA typing for the validation cohort, so it scored co-occurrence in that cohort across all 110 or so repertoires. While some public TCRs were present in many individuals, most TCR sequences turned up only very rarely across donors. Cytomegalovirus status was reported to be diagnosed by the classifier with high specificity and sensitivity in both the original and validation cohorts. In the study, some 180 TCR beta chains were listed as associated with cytomegalovirus. In vitro tests confirmed that a few of the cytomegalovirus-associated TCR beta chains recognize cytomegalovirus antigens. The authors suggested that the approach could potentially be generalized to other disease states and immunological phenotypes. Subsequent analysis determined that TCRs grouped into clusters in the first cohort also showed a tendency toward co-occurrence across the 120 or so validation repertoires, and approximately 94% of cluster scores exceeded 0.

Including the terminal cysteine and phenylalanine, the CDR3 comprises 16 residues. Only the CDR3 DNA is retained, 48 bases long and in frame from the first base. Via the germline V gene, CDR1 is SGHRS and CDR2 YFSETQ. The germline ends are 13 bases apart after V is trimmed by 3 bases and J by 1 base. The donors belonged to the validation cohort of around 110 subjects, which was separate from the roughly 700-subject first cohort. The table lists this clone with a count of one. No antigen is known for it. The sample holds no much larger clone one base away, and base qualities are not on file. The method behind the library was the immunoSEQ multiplex PCR assay. As for how the authors treated the data: A statistical classification framework was built to diagnose cytomegalovirus status from the catalog of TCR beta chain sequences. Drawn from immuneACCESS, this table holds only the in-frame rearrangements with V and J called that TCRdb kept. Clones are partly lost; checked studies trace under half to an unresolved V gene and leave the rest unexplained. V, J and clone size were drawn from that table, and D and trimming were deduced from the DNA. The sample data list 150,000 to 200,000 clones, and 81% of these were observed just once. In total, the top ten clones hold 1% to 1.5% of the sample.

The sequence is built from TRBV5-1 and TRBJ2-2; matching of 5 bases hints at TRBD1 as the D gene. The sequenced sample consisted of PBMCs. This receptor was obtained from a woman aged 25-40 years in good health and CMV-seronegative. The nucleotide sequence reads TGCGCCAGCAGCTCAGGACAAAACCTGAACACCGGGGAGCTGTTTTTT. It translates to CASSSGQNLNTGELFF.